A selection of T cell receptor beta chains follows, all from one sample in a study of cytomegalovirus exposure and HLA in healthy donors. The protocol was immunoSEQ multiplex PCR, while the TCRdb copy is restricted to in-frame clones and leaves out a portion. The sample includes roughly 150,000 clones, around 85% seen only once; the top ten take approximately 2.2%. Sample: PBMCs. These receptor sequences come from a male donor in good health and CMV-seronegative. The CDR3 runs from the conserved cysteine through the conserved F or W. The order of the fields is V gene, D gene, J gene, CDR3 protein. The D gene is left open where the match is weak.

V gene: TRBV5-4; D gene: TRBD1; J gene: TRBJ2-7; CDR3 protein: CASSKGQVEVEQYF
V gene: TRBV29-1; D gene: NA; J gene: TRBJ1-1; CDR3 protein: CSVETVNTEAFF
V gene: TRBV11-2; D gene: NA; J gene: TRBJ1-5; CDR3 protein: CASSLEAGVHQPQHF
V gene: TRBV18; D gene: NA; J gene: TRBJ2-2; CDR3 protein: CASSPTDIANTGELFF
V gene: TRBV27; D gene: NA; J gene: TRBJ1-1; CDR3 protein: CASSFQGLAEAFF
V gene: TRBV7-9; D gene: TRBD1; J gene: TRBJ2-7; CDR3 protein: CASSPRDRWTYEQYF
V gene: TRBV5-8; D gene: TRBD2; J gene: TRBJ2-7; CDR3 protein: CASSLPPSGGYEQYF
V gene: TRBV5-1; D gene: TRBD1; J gene: TRBJ2-7; CDR3 protein: CASSSRQGGYEQYF
V gene: TRBV29-1; D gene: NA; J gene: TRBJ2-5; CDR3 protein: CSVAIPNQETQYF
V gene: TRBV5-1; D gene: TRBD2; J gene: TRBJ2-3; CDR3 protein: CASSFGGLAGFRPSTDTQYF
V gene: TRBV5-1; D gene: NA; J gene: TRBJ2-5; CDR3 protein: CASSLEETQYF
V gene: TRBV10-3; D gene: NA; J gene: TRBJ1-3; CDR3 protein: CAISEVAVERTIYF
V gene: TRBV7-2; D gene: TRBD2; J gene: TRBJ2-5; CDR3 protein: CASSPRTSGVTQETQYF
V gene: TRBV7-9; D gene: TRBD1; J gene: TRBJ2-7; CDR3 protein: CASRADRGHRCEQYF
V gene: TRBV19; D gene: NA; J gene: TRBJ2-1; CDR3 protein: CASSVGGSGTYNEQFF
V gene: TRBV5-1; D gene: TRBD1; J gene: TRBJ2-7; CDR3 protein: CASSPRTGTYEQYF
V gene: TRBV5-1; D gene: NA; J gene: TRBJ2-5; CDR3 protein: CASSTDKTLGGQETQYF